Listed here are 22 T cell receptor beta chains from one sample, sequenced in a study of CD8 T cells in Susac syndrome. Random hexamers were used to reverse transcribe the RNA input (roughly 0.5 to 1 ug). TCRdb itself ran the immunoSEQ multiplex PCR reads through MiXCR, one entry per CDR3 protein. The sample carries a few hundred thousand distinct CDR3 sequences, about 91% recorded once. The sample consisted of CD8+ T cells from PBMCs. The receptor set was obtained from a human donor with multiple sclerosis.

This clonotype came up once. This chain connects TRBV27 to TRBJ2-1; TRBD2 matches at 10 bases. Trimming removed 3 bases from V and 10 bases from J; junction bases left unmatched: 9. Germline V lookup: CDR1 MNHEY, CDR2 SMNVEV (reference sequence). The CDR3 has 15 residues. CDR3 sequence: CASSFGLAVASEQFF. The CDR3 nucleotides read TGTGCCAGCAGTTTTGGACTAGCGGTAGCAAGCGAGCAGTTCTTC.

The gene calls are TRBV20-1 and TRBJ2-7, with TRBD2 as a possible D gene (5 bases). The CDR3 runs 13 residues. Trimming removed 6 bases at V and 3 bases at J, with 15 bases between. CDR1 and CDR2 from the germline V gene are DFQATT and SNEGSKA (reference sequence). CDR3 nucleotides: TGCAGTGCCCTTGTCCGGGATAGCTACGAGCAGTACTTC. Protein sequence: CSALVRDSYEQYF.

The CDR3 protein is CASSPMGDGELFF. The DNA for the CDR3 is TGCGCCAGCAGCCCGATGGGCGACGGGGAGCTGTTTTTT. The chain joins TRBV4-1 to TRBJ2-2; no clear D. Germline CDR1 and CDR2: MGHRA and YSYEKL. This CDR3 has 13 amino acids. V was shortened by 4 bases and J by 7 bases, with 10 bases between the two germline ends.

V is TRBV28 and J is TRBJ2-5; 9 bases line up with TRBD2. Trimming at V came to 3 bases and at J to 5 bases, leaving 4 bases not matched to a gene. CDR3 size: 14 residues. Germline V CDR1 and CDR2: MDHEN, SYDVKM. The CDR3 DNA is TGTGCCAGCAGTTTTAGCGGGAGTACGGAGACCCAGTACTTC. Translating it yields CASSFSGSTETQYF.

The count of this clonotype is one. V gene TRBV29-1 combines with J gene TRBJ1-4; possible D gene TRBD1, 6 bases. From germline, CDR1 is SQVTM and CDR2 ANQGSEA. This CDR3 is 14 amino acids long. The germline V and J ends were trimmed by 5 bases and 7 bases, with 17 bases remaining between them. Written as DNA, the CDR3 is TGCAGCGTTCCGAATCCGGGGGCAGTTGAAAAACTGTTTTTT. This codes for CSVPNPGAVEKLFF.

This chain links TRBV16 with TRBJ2-1; tentative D call: TRBD2 (5 bases). The CDR3 is made up of 13 amino acids. Trimming pared 0 bases from V and 11 bases from J, leaving 11 bases between. In germline, CDR1 is KGHSY, CDR2 FQNENV. As DNA, the CDR3 is TGTGCCAGCAGCCAATCGACCGGGGAAAAGCAGTTCTTC. Residues: CASSQSTGEKQFF.

This clonotype was detected once. The J gene is TRBJ2-7, the V gene TRBV27, with TRBD2 matching 8 bases. This CDR3 comprises 13 residues. V was clipped by 7 bases and J by 3 bases; unmatched bases: 5. From germline, CDR1 is MNHEY and CDR2 SMNVEV (reference sequence). For the CDR3, the DNA is TGTGCCAGCAAGTCACTAGCGGACTACGAGCAGTACTTC. This translates into CASKSLADYEQYF.

This clonotype came up a few times. The CDR3 DNA sequence: TGTGCCAGCAGCTTATTGGCGGGATCGTCGTACGAGCAGTACTTC. Its translation: CASSLLAGSSYEQYF. The gene calls are TRBV7-2 and TRBJ2-7; maybe TRBD2 (6 bases). CDR3 size: 15 residues. V dropped 2 bases and J dropped 4 bases, with 15 bases sitting between them. CDR1 SGHTA and CDR2 FQGNSA come from the germline V gene.

This chain links TRBV9 with TRBJ2-3; D unresolved. Per germline, CDR1 SGDLS and CDR2 YYNGEE. Trimming took off 2 bases at V and 0 bases at J, with 10 bases between the two ends. This CDR3 contains 15 residues. CDR3 sequence reads: CASSVWGGSTDTQYF. The CDR3, as DNA: TGTGCCAGCAGCGTCTGGGGTGGTAGCACAGATACGCAGTATTTT.

The gene calls are TRBV20-1 and TRBJ2-4, with a tentative D call TRBD2 (5 bases). V shed 6 bases and J shed 8 bases, with 20 bases lying between them. The V gene's germline CDR1 is DFQATT and CDR2 SNEGSKA (reference sequence). This CDR3 contains 14 residues. As DNA, the CDR3 is TGCAGTGCCGACGGAGGAGGTTCTTTATACATTCAGTACTTC. It specifies CSADGGGSLYIQYF.

The chain links TRBV19 to TRBJ2-7; D is possibly TRBD2 (5 bases). Germline V gene lookup returns CDR1 LNHDA and CDR2 SQIVND (reference sequence). The CDR3 loop spans 10 amino acids. The CDR3 DNA sequence: TGTGCAGCCGGGGTCAACGAGCAGTACTTC. Translating it yields CAAGVNEQYF.

The J gene is TRBJ2-6, the V gene TRBV9; D remains unclear. The CDR3 totals 17 residues. Germline V gene sequence: CDR1 SGDLS, CDR2 YYNGEE. V lost 0 bases and J lost 0, with 10 bases in between. The CDR3 region is CASSVVGSFSGANVLTF. The CDR3 nucleotides read TGTGCCAGCAGCGTAGTAGGGTCGTTCTCTGGGGCCAACGTCCTGACTTTC. Based on the CDR3 plus reference TRBV9 and TRBJ2-6, the full variable domain is DSGVTQTPKHLITATGQRVTLRCSPRSGDLSVYWYQQSLDQGLQFLIQYYNGEERAKGNILERFSAQQFPDLHSELNLSSLELGDSALYFCASSVVGSFSGANVLTFGAGSRLTVL.

V gene TRBV14 combines with J gene TRBJ2-5, with TRBD1 matching 7 bases. The germline V gene has CDR1 SGHDN and CDR2 FVKESK. The CDR3 runs 15 residues. The junction had 11 bases not matched to a gene; V was cut back by 5 bases and J by 5 bases. CDR3 nucleotides: TGTGCCAGCAGCGCCGGGACAGACCCCACGGAGACCCAGTACTTC. It is translated as CASSAGTDPTETQYF.

The V call is TRBV28, the J call TRBJ1-1; D is unresolved. This CDR3 region has 15 residues. V gave up 5 bases and J gave up 4 bases, with 17 bases separating them. CDR1 is MDHEN, CDR2 SYDVKM, per germline. CDR3 amino acids: CASSPLAKETTEAFF. The CDR3 DNA sequence: TGTGCCAGCAGTCCGTTGGCCAAAGAGACCACTGAAGCTTTCTTT.

The V call is TRBV29-1, the J call TRBJ2-1, with D possibly being TRBD1 (6 bases). The CDR3 runs 15 residues. CDR1 is SQVTM and CDR2 is ANQGSEA in the germline V gene. V shed 6 bases and J shed 4 bases, with 19 bases lying between them. The CDR3 loop is CSVPQTGTSYNEQFF. The CDR3 nucleotides read TGCAGCGTCCCCCAAACCGGGACATCGTACAATGAGCAGTTCTTC.

This clonotype has just one count. The chain carries TRBV28 and TRBJ1-1; no clear D. Trimming left V 6 bases short and J 6 bases short, with 17 bases between. The CDR3 is 14 amino acids. Germline CDR1 is MDHEN and CDR2 is SYDVKM. In DNA, the CDR3 is TGTGCCAGCAGCACGGTCCAATTGTCCCCTGAAGCTTTCTTT. Translating gives CASSTVQLSPEAFF.

J is TRBJ2-3 and V is TRBV7-9; 9 positions match TRBD1. From germline, CDR1 is SEHNR and CDR2 FQNEAQ (reference sequence). J lost 1 base, V lost 5 bases, and 7 bases had no gene match. This CDR3 has 16 amino acids. CDR3 coding DNA: TGTGCCAGCAGCCCTACCGGGACAGGGCGCACAGATACGCAGTATTTT. This codes for CASSPTGTGRTDTQYF.

The gene calls are TRBV20-1 and TRBJ1-5; D is uncertain. The germline V and J ends were trimmed by 0 bases and 4 bases, with 13 bases remaining between them. There are 15 residues in the CDR3. In germline, CDR1 is DFQATT, CDR2 SNEGSKA (reference sequence). CDR3 sequence: CSARDPWGGNQPQHF. In DNA form, the CDR3 reads TGCAGTGCTAGAGATCCGTGGGGAGGAAATCAGCCCCAGCATTTT.

J is TRBJ2-7 and V is TRBV7-9; D is unresolved. The V and J ends lost 6 bases and 4 bases respectively, with 7 bases between them. Per germline, CDR1 SEHNR and CDR2 FQNEAQ (reference sequence). The CDR3 runs 11 residues. The CDR3 sequence is CASRIDYEQYF. CDR3 in DNA: TGTGCCAGCAGAATCGATTACGAGCAGTACTTC.

The rearrangement uses TRBV15 and TRBJ1-2; 9 positions agree with TRBD1. Germline V lookup: CDR1 LNHNV, CDR2 YYDKDF (reference sequence). The CDR3 totals 15 residues. Unmatched junction bases numbered 13, after V lost 9 bases and J lost 5 bases. The CDR3 coding sequence is TGTGCCACTGCAGACCGGGGACAGGGACGATATGGCTACACCTTC. Protein sequence: CATADRGQGRYGYTF. Full variable domain (remainder filled in from reference TRBV15 and TRBJ1-2): DAMVIQNPRYQVTQFGKPVTLSCSQTLNHNVMYWYQQKSSQAPKLLFHYYDKDFNNEADTPDNFQSRRPNTSFCFLDIRSPGLGDTAMYLCATADRGQGRYGYTFGSGTRLTVV.

The CDR3 sequence is CASSSGGFSNQPQHF. In nucleotides, the CDR3 is TGTGCCAGCAGTTCAGGGGGATTTAGCAATCAGCCCCAGCATTTT. The chain employs TRBV27 and TRBJ1-5; 7 nucleotides match TRBD1. The CDR3 is made up of 15 amino acids. V trimming: 4 bases; J trimming: 0 bases; junction bases outside the gene matches: 3. Germline lookup yields CDR1 MNHEY and CDR2 SMNVEV (reference sequence).

V gene TRBV21-1 combines with J gene TRBJ1-1; the table assigns TRBD1, which was not confirmed against the DNA. TRBV21-1 is a documented pseudogene. The CDR3 consists of 16 residues. CDR3 DNA: TGTGCCAGCAGCAAGCCCCCGGACAGATTGAACACTGAAGCTTTCTTT. Translation: CASSKPPDRLNTEAFF.